Below are 18 T cell receptor beta chains sequenced from a single sample in a study of neurological immune-mediated disorders. TCRdb redid the calling of the 5' RACE reads with MiXCR, one entry per CDR3 protein. Of 71,000 or so distinct CDR3 sequences detected, approximately 5% appear once; the ten largest clones hold approximately 2.2%. The sequenced sample consisted of PBMCs. Source of these receptors: a woman younger than 45 with multiple sclerosis.

The table lists this clonotype with many counts. The chain joins TRBV28 to TRBJ2-1, with 12 nucleotides matching TRBD1. The V segment lost 5 bases and the J segment 0 bases; nucleotides outside the gene matches: 11. In germline, CDR1 is MDHEN, CDR2 SYDVKM. The CDR3 has 19 residues. CDR3 amino acids: CASSLWDRGHLSSYNEQFF. The CDR3 region has the DNA TGTGCCAGCAGTCTTTGGGACAGGGGGCATCTCAGCTCCTACAATGAGCAGTTCTTC.

This clonotype was counted ten times or more. The rearrangement joins TRBV5-1 to TRBJ1-1; TRBD1 is a possible D gene (5 bases). The germline CDR1 and CDR2 sequences are SGHRS and YFSETQ. V was shortened by 2 bases and J by 1 base, with 9 bases between the two germline ends. The CDR3 loop spans 14 amino acids. Here the CDR3 DNA reads TGCGCCAGCAGCTTCGGGACGGAGAACACTGAAGCTTTCTTT. Protein product: CASSFGTENTEAFF.

This clonotype was counted many times. The chain recombines TRBV11-2 with TRBJ2-5, with unresolved D. Per the germline V gene, CDR1 is SGHAT and CDR2 is FQNNGV. CDR3 size: 15 residues. V was clipped by 5 bases and J by 1 base, with 14 bases between them. The CDR3 region has the DNA TGTGCCAGCAGCGATCAAAGAGCGCCCCAAGAGACCCAGTACTTC. Residues: CASSDQRAPQETQYF.

This clonotype was recorded many times. CDR3 in amino acids: CATSRVTRSSTDTQYF. The CDR3 DNA sequence: TGTGCCACCAGCAGAGTTACCAGATCTAGCACAGATACGCAGTATTTT. The rearrangement joins TRBV15 to TRBJ2-3; D is unclear. Germline loops: CDR1 LNHNV, CDR2 YYDKDF (reference sequence). This CDR3 is built from 16 residues. V was cut by 1 base and J by 0 bases, with 11 bases left in between.

This clonotype came up many times. The chain combines TRBV5-1 with TRBJ2-5; the match to TRBD1 covers 10 bases. V trimming: 4 bases; J trimming: 4 bases; junction bases outside the gene matches: 4. Germline V CDR1 and CDR2: SGHRS, YFSETQ. This CDR3 contains 14 residues. DNA of the CDR3: TGCGCCAGCAGCCCGAGGACAGGGGGAGAGACCCAGTACTTC. Translating gives CASSPRTGGETQYF.

V is TRBV10-2 and J is TRBJ2-5, with 12 positions matching TRBD2. Germline-derived CDR1 and CDR2 are WSHSY and SAAADI. The trim removed 6 bases at V and 1 base at J, leaving 3 bases unmatched. The CDR3 totals 15 residues. DNA for the CDR3: TGCGCCAGCAGGGGACTAGCGGGCTTCCAAGAGACCCAGTACTTC. Translating gives CASRGLAGFQETQYF.

The sample holds many counts of this clonotype. The rearrangement uses TRBV5-1 and TRBJ2-5; perhaps TRBD2 as D (5 bases). V lost 4 bases and J lost 4, with 20 bases in between. The CDR3 is made up of 16 amino acids. Germline CDR1 is SGHRS and CDR2 is YFSETQ. CDR3 sequence (DNA): TGCGCCAGCAGCCCGACCGGGCTAGCCGAGGGAGAGACCCAGTACTTC. This sequence encodes CASSPTGLAEGETQYF.

Many counts were recorded for this clonotype. This sequence joins TRBV12-3 or TRBV12-4 and TRBJ1-4; D remains unclear. The CDR3 runs 15 residues. V was shortened by 0 bases and J by 5 bases, with 10 bases between the two germline ends. CDR3 amino acids: CASSLAITGNEKLFF. The CDR3 DNA reads as TGTGCCAGCAGTTTAGCCATAACGGGGAATGAAAAACTGTTTTTT.

This clonotype has ten or more counts. The chain has TRBV20-1 and TRBJ2-1, with D unresolved. This CDR3 is 11 amino acids long. The germline V gene has CDR1 DFQATT and CDR2 SNEGSKA (reference sequence). V shed 2 bases and J shed 4 bases, with 3 bases lying between them. CDR3 sequence reads: CSARQYNEQFF. The CDR3 DNA sequence: TGCAGTGCTAGACAGTACAATGAGCAGTTCTTC.

This clonotype has more than one count but fewer than ten. V usage is TRBV6-5 and J usage is TRBJ2-3; TRBD2 aligns across 9 bases. V lost 7 bases to trimming and J lost 0 bases; unmatched junction nucleotides: 5. This CDR3 comprises 15 residues. Germline V gives CDR1 MNHEY, CDR2 SVGAGI. The CDR3 DNA reads TGTGCCAGCAACCAGGGGACTAGCAGCACAGATACGCAGTATTTT. It encodes CASNQGTSSTDTQYF.

The J gene is TRBJ1-5, the V gene TRBV12-3 or TRBV12-4; no clear D. The ends were cut back, 6 bases at V and 9 bases at J, with 9 bases in the middle. The CDR3 consists of 11 residues. The DNA for the CDR3 is TGTGCCAGCAGCCGAGACGGGCCCCAGCATTTT. The encoded protein is CASSRDGPQHF.

This clonotype was seen ten or more times. The V gene is TRBV20-1, the J gene TRBJ2-4, with D perhaps given as TRBD1 or TRBD2 (6 bases each). The length of the CDR3 is 15 residues. Deletions cut 4 bases from V and 8 bases from J, with 21 bases between. Germline-derived CDR1 and CDR2 are DFQATT and SNEGSKA (reference sequence). CDR3 protein: CSAIPGGSPKDIQYF. The CDR3 DNA reads as TGCAGTGCTATCCCCGGGGGCTCTCCAAAGGACATTCAGTACTTC.

This clonotype showed up many times. V gene TRBV20-1 combines with J gene TRBJ2-7; the D gene is possibly TRBD2 (5 bases). The CDR3 is made up of 15 amino acids. Trimming took 3 bases from V and 0 from J, leaving 15 bases between them. Per germline, CDR1 DFQATT and CDR2 SNEGSKA (reference sequence). This CDR3 reads CSASLQAAGSYEQYF. CDR3 coding DNA: TGCAGTGCTAGCCTGCAGGCTGCGGGCTCCTACGAGCAGTACTTC.

The V gene is TRBV10-2, the J gene TRBJ2-1; either TRBD1 or TRBD2 may fit D (5 bases each). CDR3 length: 13 amino acids. CDR1 and CDR2 (germline): WSHSY, SAAADI. V was cut by 8 bases and J by 5 bases, with 13 bases left in between. The CDR3 loop is CASRDPTNNEQFF. CDR3 DNA sequence: TGCGCCAGCCGGGACCCTACGAACAATGAGCAGTTCTTC.

Ten or more counts support this clonotype. The chain uses TRBV20-1 and TRBJ2-1; TRBD2 matches 14 bases. The CDR3 covers 14 residues. With V trimmed by 7 bases and J by 7 bases, 6 bases remained unmatched. Germline assignment: CDR1 DFQATT and CDR2 SNEGSKA (reference sequence). The CDR3 sequence is CSVTGLAGANEQFF. The CDR3 DNA reads TGCAGTGTAACGGGACTAGCGGGAGCTAATGAGCAGTTCTTC.

At least ten counts were recorded for this clonotype. This rearrangement joins TRBV12-3 or TRBV12-4 to TRBJ2-5; the D is unclear. Trimming shortened V by 3 bases and J by 2 bases, and 7 bases separated the two germline ends. The CDR3 has 13 residues. The CDR3 is CASSLTHQETQYF. CDR3 bases: TGTGCCAGCAGTTTGACCCATCAAGAGACCCAGTACTTC.

At least ten counts were recorded for this clonotype. CDR3 nucleotide sequence: TGTGCCAGCAGGTGGTGGAACACCGGGGAGCTGTTTTTT. It is translated as CASRWWNTGELFF. The chain employs TRBV2 and TRBJ2-2; D is unclear. CDR1 SNHLY and CDR2 FYNNEI come from the germline V gene. This CDR3 is 13 amino acids long. Trimming removed 6 bases at V and 1 base at J, with 6 bases between.

The table lists this clonotype with a few counts. This clone may be a read error of a much larger clone one base away. The CDR3 is CSAPPSGGSNTDTQYF. CDR3 nucleotides: TGCAGTGCTCCCCCGAGCGGGGGGTCTAACACAGATACGCAGTATTTT. V gene TRBV20-1 combines with J gene TRBJ2-3; TRBD2 matches 9 bases. Germline CDR1 and CDR2: DFQATT and SNEGSKA (reference sequence). The CDR3 consists of 16 residues. V shed 5 bases, J shed 2 bases, and the junction held 11 bases outside the gene matches.